This is a list of T cell receptor beta chains from one sample in a study of T cell repertoires in cytomegalovirus infection. TCRdb reprocessed the reads via MiXCR and lists one record per CDR3 protein. The sample has roughly 920,000 distinct CDR3 sequences; around a third are singletons. For these receptors, no antigen is known. Source: cultured CD8+ T cells from PBMCs, taken from culture after CMV antigen stimulation. Source of these receptors: a human donor in good health (CMV status not recorded). Some clones in this sample may be carry-over from other donors' samples. The CDR3 runs from the conserved cysteine through the conserved F or W. D genes are given only for firm matches. Expanded clones are given a class, and other clones once, few, many or no size at all.

TRBV6-1,TRBJ2-5,TRBD1,NA,CASSENTGELGETQYF,TGTGCCAGCAGTGAAAACACAGGGGAGCTTGGAGAGACCCAGTACTTC
TRBV6-2/TRBV6-3,TRBJ2-1,NA,NA,CASSEGGLWNEQFF,TGTGCCAGCAGCGAGGGGGGACTATGGAATGAGCAGTTCTTC
TRBV12-3/TRBV12-4,TRBJ1-2,NA,NA,CASSSPRGPSSGYTF,TGTGCCAGCAGTTCCCCACGGGGACCATCGAGCGGCTACACCTTC
TRBV19,TRBJ2-1,TRBD1,few,CASSEQDRVYNEQFF,TGTGCCAGTAGTGAACAGGACAGGGTCTACAATGAGCAGTTCTTC
TRBV5-6,TRBJ1-2,TRBD1,NA,CASSKGDRAVGYTF,TGTGCCAGCAGCAAGGGCGACAGGGCGGTGGGCTACACCTTC
TRBV27,TRBJ2-4,TRBD1,NA,CASSSSYGTGKNIQYF,TGTGCCAGCAGTTCCAGCTATGGGACAGGCAAAAACATTCAGTACTTC
TRBV6-6,TRBJ2-2,NA,NA,CASSYSMGQHTGELFF,TGTGCCAGCAGTTACTCGATGGGGCAGCACACCGGGGAGCTGTTTTTT
TRBV12-3/TRBV12-4,TRBJ1-5,NA,NA,CASSPGTSTPQHF,TGTGCCAGCAGCCCCGGGACCTCGACGCCCCAGCATTTT
TRBV7-9,TRBJ1-1,NA,few,CASSPSTNTEAFF,TGTGCCAGCAGCCCTAGTACGAACACTGAAGCTTTCTTT
TRBV10-2,TRBJ1-1,NA,once,CASSESGDTESFF,TGCGCCAGCAGTGAATCGGGGGACACTGAATCTTTCTTT
TRBV7-9,TRBJ1-6,NA,NA,CASSSLSGNNSPLHF,TGTGCCAGCAGTTCCCTCTCCGGGAATAATTCACCCCTCCACTTT
TRBV7-2,TRBJ1-2,NA,many,CASSLSGVGYTF,TGTGCCAGCAGCTTAAGTGGGGTTGGCTACACCTTC
TRBV7-8,TRBJ1-2,NA,NA,CASSLGVAYGYTF,TGTGCCAGCAGCTTGGGGGTCGCCTATGGCTACACCTTC
TRBV12-3/TRBV12-4,TRBJ2-3,TRBD1,many,CASSPGQEALYTQYF,TGTGCCAGCAGTCCCGGACAGGAGGCGTTGTATACGCAGTATTTT
TRBV28,TRBJ1-2,NA,NA,CASSAVDYGYTF,TGTGCCAGCAGTGCGGTAGACTATGGCTACACCTTC
TRBV7-9,TRBJ2-1,NA,few,CASSSEVNYNEQFF,TGTGCCAGCAGCAGCGAAGTGAACTACAATGAGCAGTTCTTC
TRBV7-9,TRBJ1-5,NA,many,CASSLAGANQPQHF,TGTGCCAGCAGCTTAGCCGGTGCCAATCAGCCCCAGCATTTT
TRBV4-2,TRBJ2-1,NA,few,CASSQDSSGLGSYNEQFF,TGTGCCAGCAGCCAAGATTCAAGCGGGCTTGGGTCCTACAATGAGCAGTTCTTC
TRBV24-1,TRBJ2-2,TRBD2,NA,CATSENPGLAGGPNTGELFF,TGTGCCACCAGTGAGAACCCGGGACTAGCGGGGGGACCGAACACCGGGGAGCTGTTTTTT
TRBV6-5,TRBJ2-1,TRBD2,many,CASTQTSGTYNEQFF,TGTGCCAGCACTCAGACTAGCGGGACTTACAATGAGCAGTTCTTC
TRBV20-1,TRBJ2-1,NA,NA,CSADPQGGDEQFF,TGCAGTGCTGATCCACAGGGAGGGGATGAGCAGTTCTTC
TRBV7-9,TRBJ2-1,NA,once,CASSLFYANEQFF,TGTGCCAGCAGCCTCTTTTACGCGAATGAGCAGTTCTTC
TRBV7-2,TRBJ1-3,NA,many,CASSVTTHSGNTIYF,TGTGCCAGCAGCGTGACAACTCACTCTGGAAACACCATATATTTT
TRBV7-8,TRBJ2-5,TRBD1,many,CASRTSTDRAFQETQYF,TGTGCCAGCCGTACCTCCACAGACAGGGCTTTCCAAGAGACCCAGTACTTC
TRBV6-6,TRBJ1-1,NA,few,CASSPGGSAEAFF,TGTGCCAGCAGTCCCGGGGGGAGCGCTGAAGCTTTCTTT
TRBV4-3,TRBJ2-3,NA,NA,CASSQERLSTDTQYF,TGCGCCAGCAGCCAAGAGAGGTTAAGCACAGATACGCAGTATTTT
TRBV5-1,TRBJ2-1,TRBD2,NA,CASSLISGGPNENEQFF,TGCGCCAGCAGCTTGATTAGCGGGGGGCCGAATGAAAATGAGCAGTTCTTC
TRBV19,TRBJ1-5,NA,NA,CASSPGAGRQPQHF,TGTGCCAGTTCCCCAGGGGCAGGGCGACAGCCCCAGCATTTT
TRBV4-2,TRBJ2-7,NA,NA,CASSQDWDRSYEQYF,TGTGCCAGCAGCCAAGATTGGGACCGATCCTACGAGCAGTACTTC
TRBV7-2,TRBJ1-4,NA,NA,CASSFNSLGNEKLFF,TGTGCCAGCAGCTTCAACTCTCTGGGTAATGAAAAACTGTTTTTT
TRBV7-6,TRBJ2-5,TRBD1,few,CASSLGQGQLKTQYF,TGTGCCAGCAGCTTAGGTCAGGGACAGCTGAAGACCCAGTACTTC
TRBV11-2,TRBJ1-5,NA,many,CASSLGDISFDQPQHF,TGTGCCAGCAGCTTAGGAGATATCTCCTTCGATCAGCCCCAGCATTTT
TRBV10-3,TRBJ2-3,NA,NA,CAISEDVGDTQYF,TGTGCCATCAGTGAGGACGTCGGGGATACGCAGTATTTT
TRBV11-2,TRBJ2-1,NA,NA,CASSLYNGYNEQFF,TGTGCCAGCAGCTTATATAACGGGTACAATGAGCAGTTCTTC
TRBV6-5,TRBJ1-5,NA,NA,CASSSQGYRQPQHF,TGTGCCAGCAGTTCTCAAGGCTATCGTCAGCCCCAGCATTTT
TRBV4-1,TRBJ1-1,NA,few,CASSQDSGSGTEAFF,TGCGCCAGCAGCCAAGATTCAGGGTCGGGCACTGAAGCTTTCTTT
TRBV6-1,TRBJ1-2,NA,NA,CASSELGSGGYGYTF,TGTGCCAGCAGTGAATTGGGCAGTGGAGGCTATGGCTACACCTTC
TRBV5-6,TRBJ2-4,TRBD1,NA,CASSTGTGGIQYF,TGTGCCAGCAGCACCGGGACAGGCGGCATTCAGTACTTC
TRBV29-1,TRBJ1-2,NA,few,CSVVLEEYGYTF,TGCAGCGTTGTCCTGGAAGAGTATGGCTACACCTTC
TRBV24-1,TRBJ2-4,NA,NA,CATSDSVAKNIQYF,TGTGCCACCAGTGATTCAGTAGCCAAAAACATTCAGTACTTC